This is a list of T cell receptor beta chains from one sample in a study of regulatory T cells in long-lasting Graves disease. TCRdb re-analysed the multiplex PCR reads in MiXCR, keeping a single row per CDR3 protein. The repertoire consists of almost 350,000 distinct CDR3 sequences, with around 20% occurring once and the leading ten covering 29%. The source was peripheral blood mononuclear cells (PBMCs), collected when the disease was refractory, from a patient treated with antithyroid drugs. These receptors were obtained from a female donor with Graves disease. The CDR3 runs from the conserved cysteine through the conserved F or W. D genes are given only for firm matches. A clone size is listed for some rows: how often the clone was seen (once, few, many), or a class if it is expanded.

>.|.|16|TRBJ2-2|TRBV5-1
TGCGCCAGCAGCTTGCGTGGGGGGGCCTACACCGGGGAGCTGTTTTTT
CASSLRGGAYTGELFF
>many|.|12|TRBJ2-7|TRBV30
TGTGCCTGGGGGGGTAACCCCTACGAGCAGTACTTC
CAWGGNPYEQYF
>many|TRBD1|17|TRBJ1-2|TRBV11-2
TGTGCCAGCAGTCCTAGTCCGGGACAGGGGGCTAACTATGGCTACACCTTC
CASSPSPGQGANYGYTF
>many|.|14|TRBJ1-5|TRBV20-1
TGCAGTGCTAGGGGGGAAGTGTGGTCGCAGCCCCAGCATTTT
CSARGEVWSQPQHF
>many|TRBD1|18|TRBJ2-5|TRBV11-2
TGTGCCAGCAGCTTAGATCAAATGACAGGGACCCTTCAAGAGACCCAGTACTTC
CASSLDQMTGTLQETQYF
>many|.|14|TRBJ1-2|TRBV29-1
TGCAGCGTTCCCGAACAGCGGACCTTATATGGCTACACCTTC
CSVPEQRTLYGYTF
>few|TRBD1|14|TRBJ1-4|TRBV6-5
TGTGCCAGCAGTTGGGGACAGTCAAATGAAAAACTGTTTTTT
CASSWGQSNEKLFF
>.|.|14|TRBJ2-2|TRBV10-3
TGTGCCATCACTTCAGTCAAGGGCACCGGGGAGCTGTTTTTT
CAITSVKGTGELFF
>many|.|16|TRBJ1-1|TRBV5-1
TGCGCCAGCAGCTTGGGAGGGCAGGCCCTGAACACTGAAGCTTTCTTT
CASSLGGQALNTEAFF
>.|.|11|TRBJ2-7|TRBV30
TGTGCCTGGAGGGAAACCTACGAGCAGTACTTC
CAWRETYEQYF
>.|.|16|TRBJ1-5|TRBV2
TGTGCCAGCAGTGTTACGGCAGGGGATAGCAATCAGCCCCAGCATTTT
CASSVTAGDSNQPQHF
>many|.|12|TRBJ2-5|TRBV10-3
TGTGCCATCAGTGGTTGGGAAGAGACCCAGTACTTC
CAISGWEETQYF
>few|.|14|TRBJ2-4|TRBV5-5
TGTGCCAGCAGCCGGCCCTTAGCCAAAAACATTCAGTACTTC
CASSRPLAKNIQYF
>.|.|17|TRBJ2-5|TRBV25-1
TGTGCCAGCAGTGAATCAGGGATACTCTGGTACCAAGAGACCCAGTACTTC
CASSESGILWYQETQYF
>many|.|14|TRBJ1-1|TRBV12-3/TRBV12-4
TGTGCCAGCAGCCCACAGGGACGGATGTCTGAAGCTTTCTTT
CASSPQGRMSEAFF